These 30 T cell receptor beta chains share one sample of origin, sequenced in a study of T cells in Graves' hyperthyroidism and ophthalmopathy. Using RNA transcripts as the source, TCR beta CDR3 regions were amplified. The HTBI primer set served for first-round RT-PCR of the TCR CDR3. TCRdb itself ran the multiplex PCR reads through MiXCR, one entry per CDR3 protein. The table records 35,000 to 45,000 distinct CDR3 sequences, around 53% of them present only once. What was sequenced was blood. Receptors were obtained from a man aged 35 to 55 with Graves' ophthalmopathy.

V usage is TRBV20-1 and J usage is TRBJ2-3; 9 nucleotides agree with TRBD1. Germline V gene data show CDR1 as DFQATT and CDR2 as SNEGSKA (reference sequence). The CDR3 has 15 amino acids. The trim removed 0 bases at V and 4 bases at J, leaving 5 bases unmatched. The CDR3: CSARDVTGGSDTQYF. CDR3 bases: TGCAGTGCTAGAGACGTGACAGGGGGGTCAGATACGCAGTATTTT.

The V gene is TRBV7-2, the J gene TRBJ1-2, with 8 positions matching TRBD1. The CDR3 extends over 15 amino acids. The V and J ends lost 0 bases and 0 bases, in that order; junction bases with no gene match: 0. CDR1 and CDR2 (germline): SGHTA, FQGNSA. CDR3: CASSLAQGANYGYTF. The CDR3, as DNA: TGTGCCAGCAGCTTAGCACAGGGGGCTAACTATGGCTACACCTTC.

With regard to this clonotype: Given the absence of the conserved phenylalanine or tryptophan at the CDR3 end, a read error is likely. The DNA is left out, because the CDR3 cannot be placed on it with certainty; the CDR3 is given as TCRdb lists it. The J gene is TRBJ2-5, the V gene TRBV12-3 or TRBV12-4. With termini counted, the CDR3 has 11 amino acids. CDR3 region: CASSFRKTHYL.

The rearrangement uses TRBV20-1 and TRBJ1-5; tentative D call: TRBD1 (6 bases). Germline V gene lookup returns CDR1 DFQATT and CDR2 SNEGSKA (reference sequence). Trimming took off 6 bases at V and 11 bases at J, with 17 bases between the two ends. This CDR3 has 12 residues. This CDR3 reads CSANRVRETQHF. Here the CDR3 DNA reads TGCAGTGCCAACAGGGTCAGGGAGACCCAGCATTTT.

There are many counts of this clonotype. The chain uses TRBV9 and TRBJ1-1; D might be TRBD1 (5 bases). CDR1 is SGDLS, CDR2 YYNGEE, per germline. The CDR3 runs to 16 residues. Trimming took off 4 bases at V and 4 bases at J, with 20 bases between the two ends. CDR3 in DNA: TGTGCCAGCAGCCCCCGCCTATGGGGGGACCTCACTGAAGCTTTCTTT. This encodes CASSPRLWGDLTEAFF.

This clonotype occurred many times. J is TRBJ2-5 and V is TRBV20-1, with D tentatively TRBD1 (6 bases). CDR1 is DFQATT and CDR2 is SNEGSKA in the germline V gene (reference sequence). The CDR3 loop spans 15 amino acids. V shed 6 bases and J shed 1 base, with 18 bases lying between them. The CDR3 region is CSAKYRDRFQETQYF. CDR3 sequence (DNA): TGCAGTGCAAAATACAGGGATAGGTTCCAAGAGACCCAGTACTTC.

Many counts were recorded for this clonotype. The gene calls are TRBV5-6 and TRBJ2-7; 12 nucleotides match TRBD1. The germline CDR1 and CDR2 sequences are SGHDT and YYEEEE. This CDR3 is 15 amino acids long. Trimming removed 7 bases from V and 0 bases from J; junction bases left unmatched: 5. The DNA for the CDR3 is TGTGCCAGCTCCGGGACAGGGGGCTACTCCTACGAGCAGTACTTC. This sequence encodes CASSGTGGYSYEQYF.

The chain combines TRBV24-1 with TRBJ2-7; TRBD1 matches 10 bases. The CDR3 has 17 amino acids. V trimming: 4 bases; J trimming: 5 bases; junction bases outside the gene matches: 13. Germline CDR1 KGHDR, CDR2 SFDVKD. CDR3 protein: CATSDPTFGTGAHEQYF. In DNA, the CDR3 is TGTGCCACCAGTGACCCCACCTTCGGGACAGGGGCCCACGAGCAGTACTTC.

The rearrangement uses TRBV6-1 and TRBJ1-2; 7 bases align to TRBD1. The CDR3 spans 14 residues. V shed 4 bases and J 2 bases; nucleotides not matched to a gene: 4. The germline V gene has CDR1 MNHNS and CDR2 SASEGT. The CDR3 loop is CASSVRDSNYGYTF. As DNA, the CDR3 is TGTGCCAGCAGTGTCCGGGACAGCAACTATGGCTACACCTTC.

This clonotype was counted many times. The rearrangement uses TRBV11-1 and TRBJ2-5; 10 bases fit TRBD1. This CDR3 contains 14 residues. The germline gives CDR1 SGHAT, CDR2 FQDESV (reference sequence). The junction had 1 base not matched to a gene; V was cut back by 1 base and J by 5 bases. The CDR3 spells CASSLGGQGETQYF. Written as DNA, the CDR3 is TGTGCCAGCAGCTTAGGGGGACAGGGGGAGACCCAGTACTTC.

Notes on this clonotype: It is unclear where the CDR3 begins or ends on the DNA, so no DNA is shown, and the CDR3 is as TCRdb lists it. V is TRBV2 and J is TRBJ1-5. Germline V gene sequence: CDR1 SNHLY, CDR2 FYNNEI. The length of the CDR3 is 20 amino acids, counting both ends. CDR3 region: CASSEVTEEKLFFGSGTQHF.

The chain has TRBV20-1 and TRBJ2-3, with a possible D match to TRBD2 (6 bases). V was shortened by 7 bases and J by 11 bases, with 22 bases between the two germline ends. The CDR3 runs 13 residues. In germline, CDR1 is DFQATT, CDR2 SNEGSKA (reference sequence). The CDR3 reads CSVSGSSYNEQYF. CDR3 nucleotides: TGCAGTGTTAGCGGAAGCTCCTACAATGAGCAGTATTTT.

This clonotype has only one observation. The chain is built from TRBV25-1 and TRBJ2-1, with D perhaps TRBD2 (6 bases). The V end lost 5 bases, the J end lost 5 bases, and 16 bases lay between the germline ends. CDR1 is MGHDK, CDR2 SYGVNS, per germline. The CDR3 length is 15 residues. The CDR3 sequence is CASSMMQGGHNEQFF. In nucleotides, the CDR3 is TGTGCCAGCAGTATGATGCAGGGAGGCCACAATGAGCAGTTCTTC. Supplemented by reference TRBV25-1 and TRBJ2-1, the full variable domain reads EADIYQTPRYLVIGTGKKITLECSQTMGHDKMYWYQQDPGMELHLIHYSYGVNSTEKGDLSSESTVSRIRTEHFPLTLESARPSHTSQYLCASSMMQGGHNEQFFGPGTRLTVL.

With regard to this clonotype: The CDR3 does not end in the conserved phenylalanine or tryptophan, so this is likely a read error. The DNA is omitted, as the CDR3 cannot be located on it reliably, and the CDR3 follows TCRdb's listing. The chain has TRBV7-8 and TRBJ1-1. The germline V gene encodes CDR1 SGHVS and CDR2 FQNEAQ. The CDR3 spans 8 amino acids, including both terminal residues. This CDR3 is CASSPVPL.

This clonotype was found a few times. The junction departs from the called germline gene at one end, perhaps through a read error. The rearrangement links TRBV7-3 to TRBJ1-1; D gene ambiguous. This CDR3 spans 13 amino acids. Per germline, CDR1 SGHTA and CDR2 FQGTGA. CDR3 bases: TGTGCCAACAGCCCCCAGGACCGAGTTGAAGCTTTCTTC. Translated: CANSPQDRVEAFF.

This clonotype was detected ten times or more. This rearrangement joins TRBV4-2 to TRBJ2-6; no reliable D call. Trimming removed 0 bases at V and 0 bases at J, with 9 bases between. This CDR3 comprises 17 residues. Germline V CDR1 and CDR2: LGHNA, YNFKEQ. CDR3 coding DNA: TGTGCCAGCAGCCAAGAAGCGTCCTTCTCTGGGGCCAACGTCCTGACTTTC. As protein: CASSQEASFSGANVLTF.

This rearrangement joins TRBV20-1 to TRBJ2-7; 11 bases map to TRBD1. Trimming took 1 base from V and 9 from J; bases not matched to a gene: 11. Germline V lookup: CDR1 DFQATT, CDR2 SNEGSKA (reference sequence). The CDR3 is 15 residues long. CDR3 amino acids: CSARVKGQGVSGQYF. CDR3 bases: TGCAGTGCTAGAGTGAAGGGACAGGGGGTCTCAGGGCAGTACTTC.

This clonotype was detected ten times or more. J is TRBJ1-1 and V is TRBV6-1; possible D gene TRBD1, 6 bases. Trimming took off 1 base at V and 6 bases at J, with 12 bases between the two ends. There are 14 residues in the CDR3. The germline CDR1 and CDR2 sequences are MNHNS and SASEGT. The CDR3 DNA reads TGTGCCAGCAGTGAAGAGCATCGACAGGCTGAAGCTTTCTTT. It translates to CASSEEHRQAEAFF.

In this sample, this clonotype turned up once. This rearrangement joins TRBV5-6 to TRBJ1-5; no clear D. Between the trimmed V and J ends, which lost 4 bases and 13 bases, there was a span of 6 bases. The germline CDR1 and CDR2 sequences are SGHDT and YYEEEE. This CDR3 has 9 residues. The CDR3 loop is CASSRGQHF. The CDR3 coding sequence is TGTGCCAGCAGCCGGGGACAGCATTTT.

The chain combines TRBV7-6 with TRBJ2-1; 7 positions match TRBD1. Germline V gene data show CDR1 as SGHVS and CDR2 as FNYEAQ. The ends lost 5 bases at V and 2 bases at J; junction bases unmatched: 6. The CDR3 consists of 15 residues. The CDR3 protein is CASSQGTVAYNEQFF. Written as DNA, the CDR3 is TGTGCCAGCAGCCAAGGGACAGTTGCCTACAATGAGCAGTTCTTC.

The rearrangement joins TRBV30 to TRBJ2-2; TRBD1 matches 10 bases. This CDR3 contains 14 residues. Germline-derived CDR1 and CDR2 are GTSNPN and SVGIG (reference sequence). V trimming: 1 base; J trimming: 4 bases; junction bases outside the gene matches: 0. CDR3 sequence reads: CAWSGDRGTGELFF. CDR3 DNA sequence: TGTGCCTGGAGTGGGGACAGGGGCACCGGGGAGCTGTTTTTT.

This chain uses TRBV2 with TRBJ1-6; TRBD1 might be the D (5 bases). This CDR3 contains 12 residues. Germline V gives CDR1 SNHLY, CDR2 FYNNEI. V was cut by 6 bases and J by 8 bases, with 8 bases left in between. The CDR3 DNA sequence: TGTGCCAGCAGCAGGGCCGATTCACCCCTCCACTTT. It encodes CASSRADSPLHF. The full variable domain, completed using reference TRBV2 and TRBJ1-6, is EPEVTQTPSHQVTQMGQEVILRCVPISNHLYFYWYRQILGQKVEFLVSFYNNEISEKSEIFDDQFSVERPDGSNFTLKIRSTKLEDSAMYFCASSRADSPLHFGNGTRLTVT.

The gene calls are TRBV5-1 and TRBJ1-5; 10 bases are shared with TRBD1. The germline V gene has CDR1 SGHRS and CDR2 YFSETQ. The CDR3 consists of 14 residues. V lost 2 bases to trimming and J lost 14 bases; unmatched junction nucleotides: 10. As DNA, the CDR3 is TGCGCCAGCAGCTTCCGGGACAGGGGCTCCTACGAGCATTTT. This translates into CASSFRDRGSYEHF.

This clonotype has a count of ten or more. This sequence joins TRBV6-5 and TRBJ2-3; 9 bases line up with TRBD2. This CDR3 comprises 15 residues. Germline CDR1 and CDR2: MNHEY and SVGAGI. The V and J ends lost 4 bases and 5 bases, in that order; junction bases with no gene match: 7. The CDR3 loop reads CASSSRTSAGDTQYF. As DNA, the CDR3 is TGTGCCAGCAGTTCAAGGACTAGCGCGGGAGATACGCAGTATTTT.

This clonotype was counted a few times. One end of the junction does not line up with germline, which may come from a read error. CDR3 sequence: CASSLAGGGPGYAF. In nucleotides, the CDR3 is TGCGCCAGCAGCTTGGCCGGGGGTGGACCGGGCTACGCCTTC. The chain joins TRBV5-1 to TRBJ1-2, with a weak D call TRBD1 (5 bases). The CDR3 extends over 14 amino acids. Germline values: CDR1 SGHRS, CDR2 YFSETQ.

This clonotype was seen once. The CDR3 here is CASSYGGEQFF. CDR3 in DNA: TGTGCCAGCAGTTATGGGGGTGAGCAGTTCTTC. J is TRBJ2-1 and V is TRBV6-6, with D tentatively TRBD1 or TRBD2 (5 bases each). Trimming left V 3 bases short and J 9 bases short, with 6 bases between. The CDR3 is 11 amino acids. CDR1 is MNHNY, CDR2 SVGAGI, per germline (reference sequence).

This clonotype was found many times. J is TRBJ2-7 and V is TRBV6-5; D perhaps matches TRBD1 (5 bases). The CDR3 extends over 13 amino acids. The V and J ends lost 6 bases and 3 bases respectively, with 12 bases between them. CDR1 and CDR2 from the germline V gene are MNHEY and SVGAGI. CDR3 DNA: TGTGCCAGCAGAGACAGCCGAAGCTACGAGCAGTACTTC. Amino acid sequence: CASRDSRSYEQYF.

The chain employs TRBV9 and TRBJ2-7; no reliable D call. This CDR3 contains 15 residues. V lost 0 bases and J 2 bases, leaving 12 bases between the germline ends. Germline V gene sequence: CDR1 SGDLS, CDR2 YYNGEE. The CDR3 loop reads CASSVGGYDAYEQYF. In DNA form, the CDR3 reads TGTGCCAGCAGCGTAGGGGGTTACGACGCCTACGAGCAGTACTTC.

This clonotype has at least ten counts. In DNA, the CDR3 is TGTGCCAGCAGCGGCAGCGTTTGGAACTCTGGAAACACCATATATTTT. Its translation is CASSGSVWNSGNTIYF. The V gene is TRBV5-5, the J gene TRBJ1-3, with unresolved D. From germline, CDR1 is SGHKS and CDR2 YYEKEE (reference sequence). The CDR3 is 16 residues long. Trimming removed 4 bases from V and 0 bases from J, with 14 bases in between.

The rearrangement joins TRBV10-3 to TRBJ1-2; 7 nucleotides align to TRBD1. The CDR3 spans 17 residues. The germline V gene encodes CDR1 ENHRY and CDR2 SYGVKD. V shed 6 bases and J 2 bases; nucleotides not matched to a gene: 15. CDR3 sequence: CAIRELLDRVQNYGYTF. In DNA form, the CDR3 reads TGTGCCATCAGGGAACTCCTAGACAGGGTGCAGAACTATGGCTACACCTTC.